This T cell receptor (beta chain) was sequenced during a study of control samples from healthy donors and cancer patients. The CDR3 contains 16 residues. The germline V gene has CDR1 SGHTS and CDR2 YDEGEE. The V and J ends lost 4 bases and 5 bases, in that order; junction bases with no gene match: 15. The assay was immunoSEQ multiplex PCR, and TCRdb's table has in-frame clones only and misses some. The table records about 120,000 clones, 90% of them present only once. The chain links TRBV5-8 to TRBJ2-7; 7 nucleotides align to TRBD1. This sequence was found in a man aged 35 to 55 in good health. Sequenced sample: blood. CDR3 sequence reads: CASSHHPATGPNEQYF. In DNA, the CDR3 is TGTGCCAGCAGCCATCACCCCGCGACAGGGCCTAACGAGCAGTACTTC.